This TCR beta chain is drawn from a study of PD-1 blockade in classical Hodgkin lymphoma. On the study more broadly: Each patient was given nivolumab 3 mg/kg through a vein every 2 weeks.

Study observations and caveats: According to reports, newly diagnosed patients had lower baseline TCR diversity than healthy donors, and relapsed/refractory patients had lower baseline TCR diversity still. Researchers reported that CD4+ TCR diversity, though not CD8+, rose significantly by C4D1. Complete responders matched newly diagnosed patients in baseline diversity.

Time point given: cycle 4 day 1 (C4D1), after less than 7 weeks of nivolumab. Each and every patient relapsed after autologous stem cell transplantation, and patients got differing brentuximab vedotin exposure. This CDR3 is built from 13 residues. Germline CDR1 is SGHNT and CDR2 is YYREEE (reference sequence). With 1 base removed from V and 5 bases from J, the gap between germline ends came to 9 bases. To note about this clone: The antigen is undetermined.

Sequenced by immunoSEQ multiplex PCR; TCRdb stores in-frame clones only, minus some. The table records some 90,000 clones, just under 80% of them present only once. The input for sequencing was peripheral blood mononuclear cells (PBMCs), taken before the fourth cycle of nivolumab. The chain joins TRBV5-4 to TRBJ1-2, with a tentative D call TRBD1 (6 bases). This clonotype originated in a human donor with classical Hodgkin lymphoma. The CDR3 DNA follows: TGTGCCAGCAGCTTGTATCAGGGGTATGGCTACACCTTC. It translates to CASSLYQGYGYTF.